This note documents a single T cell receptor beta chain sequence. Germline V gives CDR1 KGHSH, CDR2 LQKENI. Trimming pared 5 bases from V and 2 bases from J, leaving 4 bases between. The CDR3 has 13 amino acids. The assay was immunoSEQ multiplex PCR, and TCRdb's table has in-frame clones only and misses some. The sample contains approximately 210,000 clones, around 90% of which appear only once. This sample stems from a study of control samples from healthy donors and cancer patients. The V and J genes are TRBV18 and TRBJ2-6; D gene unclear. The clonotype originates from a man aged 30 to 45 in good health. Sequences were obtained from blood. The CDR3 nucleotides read TGTGCCAGCTCATTGACTGGGGCCAACGTCCTGACTTTC. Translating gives CASSLTGANVLTF.